The rows below give T cell receptor beta chains drawn from one sample of a study of blood T cell repertoires in COVID-19. Method: immunoSEQ multiplex PCR; TCRdb's copy keeps in-frame clones and lacks some. The data show 120,000 or so clones, around 87% seen once. The sequenced sample consisted of peripheral blood. The receptor source for this set is a woman in her 70s with acute or convalescent COVID-19. Each CDR3 is given without its conserved first and last residue. The order of the fields is CDR3 protein, V gene, D gene, J gene, CDR3 length. D genes are given only for firm matches.

CDR3aa: AIPGSGGYT
v_gene: TRBV28
d_gene: NA
j_gene: TRBJ1-2
len: 9

CDR3aa: AWCQNYNSPLH
v_gene: TRBV30
d_gene: NA
j_gene: TRBJ1-6
len: 11

CDR3aa: ASSLQGREPLH
v_gene: TRBV3-1/TRBV3-2
d_gene: NA
j_gene: TRBJ1-6
len: 11

CDR3aa: AWNSLAEETQY
v_gene: TRBV30
d_gene: TRBD2
j_gene: TRBJ2-5
len: 11

CDR3aa: SASGRVSTDTQY
v_gene: TRBV29-1
d_gene: TRBD2
j_gene: TRBJ2-3
len: 12

CDR3aa: ASSPGTGQDQPQH
v_gene: TRBV6-5
d_gene: TRBD1
j_gene: TRBJ1-5
len: 13

CDR3aa: SVQLSSAYEQY
v_gene: TRBV29-1
d_gene: NA
j_gene: TRBJ2-7
len: 11

CDR3aa: ASSPGPGSPLH
v_gene: TRBV3-1/TRBV3-2
d_gene: NA
j_gene: TRBJ1-6
len: 11

CDR3aa: ASRGTGGEQY
v_gene: TRBV27
d_gene: TRBD1
j_gene: TRBJ2-7
len: 10

CDR3aa: ASNPRTGTYGYT
v_gene: TRBV2
d_gene: TRBD1
j_gene: TRBJ1-2
len: 12

CDR3aa: ASSGQGFDSPLH
v_gene: TRBV9
d_gene: NA
j_gene: TRBJ1-6
len: 12

CDR3aa: ASSQTMSSTSLYGYT
v_gene: TRBV19
d_gene: NA
j_gene: TRBJ1-2
len: 15

CDR3aa: ASSPRGSGSNQPQH
v_gene: TRBV28
d_gene: NA
j_gene: TRBJ1-5
len: 14

CDR3aa: ASSHPGQSSYEQY
v_gene: TRBV4-1
d_gene: TRBD1
j_gene: TRBJ2-7
len: 13